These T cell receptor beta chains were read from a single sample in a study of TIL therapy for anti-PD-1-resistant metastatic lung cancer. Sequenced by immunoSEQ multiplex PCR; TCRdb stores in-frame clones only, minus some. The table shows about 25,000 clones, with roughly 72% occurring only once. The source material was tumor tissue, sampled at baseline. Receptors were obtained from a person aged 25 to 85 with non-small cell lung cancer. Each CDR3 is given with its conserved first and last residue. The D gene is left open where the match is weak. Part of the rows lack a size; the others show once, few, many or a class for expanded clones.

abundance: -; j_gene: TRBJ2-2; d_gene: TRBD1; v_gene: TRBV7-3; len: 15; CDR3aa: CASSHGQGRAGELFF; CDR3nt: TGTGCCAGCAGCCACGGACAGGGGAGGGCCGGGGAGCTGTTTTTT
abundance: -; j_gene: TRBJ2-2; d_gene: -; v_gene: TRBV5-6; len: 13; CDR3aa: CASSLVVTGELFF; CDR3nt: TGTGCCAGCAGCTTGGTGGTCACCGGGGAGCTGTTTTTT
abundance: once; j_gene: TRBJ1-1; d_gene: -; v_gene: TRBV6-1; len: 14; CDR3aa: CASTASTGSTEAFF; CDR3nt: TGTGCCAGCACAGCCTCGACAGGAAGTACTGAAGCTTTCTTT
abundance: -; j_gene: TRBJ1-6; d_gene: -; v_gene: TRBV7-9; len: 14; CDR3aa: CASSIQGLDSPLHF; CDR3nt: TGTGCCAGCAGCATACAGGGCTTAGATTCACCCCTCCACTTT
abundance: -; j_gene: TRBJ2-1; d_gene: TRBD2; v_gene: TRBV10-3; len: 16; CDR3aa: CAISAGRGGGGNEQFF; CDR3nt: TGTGCCATCAGTGCCGGCCGGGGCGGGGGGGGCAATGAGCAGTTCTTC
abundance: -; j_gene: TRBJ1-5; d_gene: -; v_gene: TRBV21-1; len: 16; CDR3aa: CASSNITRGWGQPQHF; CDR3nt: TGTGCCAGCAGCAATATCACCCGGGGCTGGGGTCAGCCCCAGCATTTT
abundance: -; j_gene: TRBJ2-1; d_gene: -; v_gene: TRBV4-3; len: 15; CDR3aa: CASSQAGLPYNEQFF; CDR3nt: TGCGCCAGCAGCCAAGCGGGACTTCCCTACAATGAGCAGTTCTTC
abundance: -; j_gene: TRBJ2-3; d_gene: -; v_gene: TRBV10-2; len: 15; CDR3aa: CASSGAGIGTDTQYF; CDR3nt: TGCGCCAGCAGTGGAGCCGGGATCGGCACAGATACGCAGTATTTT
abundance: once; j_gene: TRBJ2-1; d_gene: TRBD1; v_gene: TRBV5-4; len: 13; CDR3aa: CASSLPDRAEQFF; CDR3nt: TGTGCCAGCAGCCTACCGGACAGGGCGGAGCAGTTCTTC
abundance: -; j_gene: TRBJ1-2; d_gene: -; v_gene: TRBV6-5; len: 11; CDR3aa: CATAGPRGYTF; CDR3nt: TGTGCCACTGCGGGTCCTAGGGGCTACACCTTC
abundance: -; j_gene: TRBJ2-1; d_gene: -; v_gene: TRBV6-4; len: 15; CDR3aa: CASSGATGGSSEQFF; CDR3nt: TGTGCCAGCAGTGGGGCTACTGGCGGGTCGAGTGAGCAGTTCTTC
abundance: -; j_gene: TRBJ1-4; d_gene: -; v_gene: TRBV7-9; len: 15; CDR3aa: CASSKSGVANEKLFF; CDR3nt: TGTGCCAGCAGCAAGTCCGGGGTCGCTAATGAAAAACTGTTTTTT
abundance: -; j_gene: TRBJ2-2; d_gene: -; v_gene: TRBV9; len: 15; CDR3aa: CASSGTPGGTGELFF; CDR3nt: TGTGCCAGCAGCGGGACCCCCGGGGGCACCGGGGAGCTGTTTTTT
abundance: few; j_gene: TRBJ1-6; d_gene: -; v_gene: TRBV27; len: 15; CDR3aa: CASSLTARGSSPLHF; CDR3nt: TGTGCCAGCAGTTTAACGGCCAGGGGCTCATCACCCCTCCACTTT
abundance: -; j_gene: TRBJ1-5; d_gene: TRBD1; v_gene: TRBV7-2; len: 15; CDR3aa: CASSPQTGDGQPQHF; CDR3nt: TGTGCCAGCAGCCCCCAGACAGGGGATGGACAGCCCCAGCATTTT
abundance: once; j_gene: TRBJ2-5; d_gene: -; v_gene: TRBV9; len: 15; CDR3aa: CASSFYGLIEETQYF; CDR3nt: TGTGCCAGCAGCTTCTACGGACTTATAGAAGAGACCCAGTACTTC
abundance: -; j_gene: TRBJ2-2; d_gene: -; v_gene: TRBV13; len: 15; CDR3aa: CASSADRIYTGELFF; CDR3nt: TGTGCCAGCAGCGCCGACAGGATCTACACCGGGGAGCTGTTTTTT
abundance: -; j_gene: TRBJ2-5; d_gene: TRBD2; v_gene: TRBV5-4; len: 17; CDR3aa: CASSLKSPSGIQETQYF; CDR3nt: TGTGCCAGCAGCTTGAAGTCCCCTAGCGGGATACAAGAGACCCAGTACTTC
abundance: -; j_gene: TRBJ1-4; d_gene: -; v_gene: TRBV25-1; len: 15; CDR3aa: CASKRAGSRDEKLFF; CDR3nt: TGTGCCAGCAAGCGTGCGGGGTCCCGGGACGAAAAACTGTTTTTT
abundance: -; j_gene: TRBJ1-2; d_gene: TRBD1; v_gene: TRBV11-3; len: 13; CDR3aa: CASSSHRGHGYTF; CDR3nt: TGTGCCAGCAGCTCCCACAGGGGGCATGGCTACACCTTC
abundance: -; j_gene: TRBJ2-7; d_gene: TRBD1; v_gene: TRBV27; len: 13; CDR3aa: CASSSQQGGEQYF; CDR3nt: TGTGCCAGCAGTTCTCAACAGGGGGGCGAGCAGTACTTC
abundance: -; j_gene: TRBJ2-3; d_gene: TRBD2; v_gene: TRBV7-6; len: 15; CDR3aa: CASSSSGGAGDTQYF; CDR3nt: TGTGCCAGCAGCTCTAGCGGGGGGGCCGGTGATACGCAGTATTTT
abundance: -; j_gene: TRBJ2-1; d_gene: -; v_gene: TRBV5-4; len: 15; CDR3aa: CASSWGILSYNEQFF; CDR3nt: TGTGCCAGCAGCTGGGGGATCCTCTCCTACAATGAGCAGTTCTTC
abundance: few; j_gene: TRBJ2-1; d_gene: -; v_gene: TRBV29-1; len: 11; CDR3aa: CSSSRGNEQFF; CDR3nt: TGCAGCTCGAGTAGGGGGAATGAGCAGTTCTTC
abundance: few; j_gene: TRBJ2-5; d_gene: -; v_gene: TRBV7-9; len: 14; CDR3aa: CASSLRGSQETQYF; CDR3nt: TGTGCCAGCAGCTTAAGGGGTTCCCAAGAGACCCAGTACTTC
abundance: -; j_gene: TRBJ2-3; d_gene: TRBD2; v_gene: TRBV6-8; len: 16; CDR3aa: CASSQPGTSGGATQYF; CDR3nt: TGTGCCAGCAGCCAACCCGGGACTAGCGGGGGGGCTACGCAGTATTTT
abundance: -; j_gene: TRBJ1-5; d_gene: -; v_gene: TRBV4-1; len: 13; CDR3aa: CASSGGGNQPQHF; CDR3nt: TGCGCCAGCAGCGGCGGGGGCAATCAGCCCCAGCATTTT
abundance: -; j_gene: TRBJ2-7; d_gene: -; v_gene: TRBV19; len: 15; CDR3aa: CASKRNGGLSYEQYF; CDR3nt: TGTGCCAGTAAAAGGAACGGGGGACTCTCCTACGAGCAGTACTTC
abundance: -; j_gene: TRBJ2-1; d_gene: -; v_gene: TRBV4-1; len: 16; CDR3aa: CASSQASDGNYNEQFF; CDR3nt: TGCGCCAGCAGCCAAGCCTCGGACGGGAACTACAATGAGCAGTTCTTC
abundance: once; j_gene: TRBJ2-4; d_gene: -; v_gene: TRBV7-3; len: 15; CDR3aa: CASSLGGRAKNIQYF; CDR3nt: TGTGCCAGCAGCTTAGGAGGGAGAGCCAAAAACATTCAGTACTTC
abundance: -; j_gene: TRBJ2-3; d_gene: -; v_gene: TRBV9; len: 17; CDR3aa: CASSVERQPRGTDTQYF; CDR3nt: TGTGCCAGCAGCGTAGAGAGACAGCCGAGGGGCACAGATACGCAGTATTTT
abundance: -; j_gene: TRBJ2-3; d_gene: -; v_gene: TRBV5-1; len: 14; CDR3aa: CASSVGAPTDTQYF; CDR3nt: TGCGCCAGCAGTGTAGGGGCCCCCACAGATACGCAGTATTTT
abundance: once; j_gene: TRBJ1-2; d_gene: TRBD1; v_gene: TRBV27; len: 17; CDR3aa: CASTSTGTGATNYGYTF; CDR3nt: TGTGCCAGCACCTCGACCGGGACAGGGGCCACTAACTATGGCTACACCTTC
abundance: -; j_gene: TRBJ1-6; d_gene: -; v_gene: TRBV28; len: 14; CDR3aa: CASSLSSYNSPLHF; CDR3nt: TGTGCCAGCAGTTTGAGCTCCTATAATTCACCCCTCCACTTT
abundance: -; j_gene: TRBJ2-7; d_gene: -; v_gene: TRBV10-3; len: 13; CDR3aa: CAISEPDGGEQYF; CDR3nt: TGTGCCATCAGTGAGCCCGACGGGGGCGAGCAGTACTTC
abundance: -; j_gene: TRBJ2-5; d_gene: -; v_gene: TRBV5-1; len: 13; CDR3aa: CASSLGRKETQYF; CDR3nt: TGCGCCAGCAGCTTGGGGAGGAAAGAGACCCAGTACTTC
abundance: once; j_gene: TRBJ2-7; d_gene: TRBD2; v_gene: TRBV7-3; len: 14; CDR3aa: CASSSLGGDSEQYF; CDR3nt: TGTGCCAGCAGCTCCCTGGGGGGGGATTCCGAGCAGTACTTC
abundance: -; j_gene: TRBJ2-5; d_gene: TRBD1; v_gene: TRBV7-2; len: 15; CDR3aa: CASSPRTGGTETQYF; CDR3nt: TGTGCCAGCAGCCCGCGGACAGGGGGCACAGAGACCCAGTACTTC
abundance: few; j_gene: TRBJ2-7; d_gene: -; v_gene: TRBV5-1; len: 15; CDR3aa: CASSLESQGTYEQYF; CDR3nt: TGCGCCAGCAGCTTGGAATCCCAGGGGACCTACGAGCAGTACTTC
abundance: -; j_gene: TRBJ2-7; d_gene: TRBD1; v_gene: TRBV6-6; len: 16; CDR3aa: CASSYSPDRGSYEQYF; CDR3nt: TGTGCCAGCAGTTACTCACCGGACAGGGGATCCTACGAGCAGTACTTC
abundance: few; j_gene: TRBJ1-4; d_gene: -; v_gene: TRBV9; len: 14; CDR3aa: CASSVGSRGEKLFF; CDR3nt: TGTGCCAGCAGCGTAGGCAGTAGAGGCGAAAAACTGTTTTTT
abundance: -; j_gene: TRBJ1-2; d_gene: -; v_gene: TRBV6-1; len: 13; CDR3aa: CASTPWGEGGYTF; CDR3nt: TGTGCCAGCACCCCTTGGGGGGAAGGGGGCTACACCTTC
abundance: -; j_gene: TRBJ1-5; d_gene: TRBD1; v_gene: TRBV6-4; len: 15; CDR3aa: CASSRTGDSNQPQHF; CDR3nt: TGTGCCAGCAGTAGGACAGGTGATAGCAATCAGCCCCAGCATTTT
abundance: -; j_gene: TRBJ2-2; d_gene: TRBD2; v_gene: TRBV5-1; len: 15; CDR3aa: CASSRSGAGAGELFF; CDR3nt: TGCGCCAGCAGCCGGAGCGGGGCGGGAGCCGGGGAGCTGTTTTTT
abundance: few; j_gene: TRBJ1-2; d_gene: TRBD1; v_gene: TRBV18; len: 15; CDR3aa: CASSPGQGADYGYTF; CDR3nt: TGTGCCAGCTCACCCGGACAGGGGGCAGACTATGGCTACACCTTC
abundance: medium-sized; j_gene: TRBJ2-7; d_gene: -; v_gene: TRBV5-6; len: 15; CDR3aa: CASSLGPDRRDEQYF; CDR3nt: TGTGCCAGCAGCTTGGGACCTGACAGGAGAGACGAGCAGTACTTC
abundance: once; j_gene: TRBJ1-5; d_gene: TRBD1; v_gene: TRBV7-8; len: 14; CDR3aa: CASSLSGGSQPQHF; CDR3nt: TGTGCCAGCAGCTTATCAGGGGGCAGTCAGCCCCAGCATTTT
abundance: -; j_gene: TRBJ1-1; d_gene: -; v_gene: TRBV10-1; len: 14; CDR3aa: CASSNSQANTEAFF; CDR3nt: TGCGCCAGCAGTAATTCACAGGCGAACACTGAAGCTTTCTTT
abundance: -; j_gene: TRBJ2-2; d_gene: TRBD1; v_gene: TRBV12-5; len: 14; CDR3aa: CASGFIQGPEELFF; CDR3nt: TGTGCTAGTGGTTTCATACAGGGGCCCGAGGAGCTGTTTTTT
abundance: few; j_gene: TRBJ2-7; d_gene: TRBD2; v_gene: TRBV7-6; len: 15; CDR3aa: CASSLGGGSDYEQYF; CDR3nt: TGTGCCAGCAGCTTGGGCGGGGGGTCGGACTACGAGCAGTACTTC
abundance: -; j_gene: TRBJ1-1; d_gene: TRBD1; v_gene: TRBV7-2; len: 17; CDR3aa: CASSLHPGQGLNTEAFF; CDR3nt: TGTGCCAGCAGCCTACACCCGGGACAGGGTTTGAACACTGAAGCTTTCTTT